This TCR beta chain originates from a study of blood T cells in healthy people across ages (dated by TCRdb to between 2015 and 2017). Looking at the study overall: In model experiments, template switching captured about one uniquely barcoded TCR beta cDNA molecule for every two T cells. Donors of different ages were randomly distributed across sequencing lanes to avoid experimental bias. The study analyzed two additional independent replicas of 1 million unique cDNA reads from the same blood draw for two donors, one aged 18 to 29 and one aged 80 or older. The donors were divided into four age groups: young (average around 17 years), middle-aged (under 40), aged (roughly 66) and long-lived (more than 75). Age-related changes in TCR beta repertoire diversity were measured in the study by deep sequencing normalized with unique cDNA molecular identifiers. General conclusions and limits of the study: Because donor CMV infection status was unknown, age-related changes in expanded clonotypes were potentially confounded. As age increased, observed TCR beta diversity per million T cells dropped in a roughly linear way, and a significant reduction was already evident by age about 40. Estimates of total diversity based on one million sequenced T cells were regarded as lower bounds and as underestimates. A strong correlation was found between observed TCR beta diversity and the percentage of naive T cells measured by flow cytometry. Compared with the aged group, the long-lived group had more naive CD4+ T cells, fewer expanded clones and increased TCR diversity, a pattern suggesting age selection. Since profiling was done on bulk unsorted PBMCs, naive and antigen-experienced compartments could not be conclusively compared.

The CDR1 and CDR2 encoded by the germline V gene (reference sequence) are DFQATT and SNEGSKA. Trimming at the junction amounts to 6 bases on V and 0 bases on J, and the germline ends lie 15 bases apart. The CDR3, from cysteine to phenylalanine, totals 15 residues. The sequence is cut down to CDR3 DNA, 45 bases in frame from base 1. The library was prepared using 5' RACE. For sequencing, an Illumina HiSeq 2500 was employed. The second PCR ran for about 6 to 11 cycles and used a J-beta primer mix along with a sample-barcoded 5' primer. A template-switch 5' adaptor carrying 12 random nucleotides introduced a unique molecular identifier onto each TCR beta cDNA molecule. Each sample yielded at least 2.5 million CDR3-containing paired-end reads. The Mint cDNA synthesis kit, primed by a TRBC-specific oligonucleotide, was used to synthesize first-strand cDNA from all RNA. All cDNA was treated with uracil-DNA glycosylase and then went through a first 18-cycle PCR with the universal primers M1SS and BC2_uni_R. Under the source paper's analysis protocol: For normalization, 1 million high-quality reads, each with a distinct molecular identifier, were randomly selected from each sample. Instead of being binned into consensus sequences, reads with shared molecular identifiers were discarded. MiTCR, with a Q25 quality threshold and the strictest error-elimination algorithm, was used for CDR3 identification, clonotype clustering and error correction. Lower-bound total TCR beta diversity was estimated with a nonparametric unseen species model using Euler transformation. In-frame beta chains were kept once TCRdb had trimmed the public reads at Q25 with fastp and called clones with MiXCR. Each CDR3 protein appears once, grouped with its most common genes and DNA. In this record, the V and J calls reflect TCRdb's handling and not the investigators' own analysis. This sample has 910,000 or so distinct CDR3 sequences in its table, and around 54% of those were observed once. The top ten clonotypes cover about a fifth of the sample.

The roughly 39 donors, aged 6 to 90 years, were systemically healthy Caucasian individuals from Russia. Around 10 milliliters of peripheral blood were collected from each donor into EDTA-treated Vacutainer tubes. Ficoll-Paque density-gradient centrifugation was used to isolate PBMCs, with at least 7 million obtained per sample. Total RNA, at least 5 micrograms per sample, was extracted from PBMCs with Trizol reagent. The percentages of naive CD45RAhigh/CD27high T cells were determined by flow cytometry on a PBMC aliquot from every donor. About this clonotype: What antigen it recognizes has not been identified. Base qualities are not at hand, and no much larger clone is one base apart.

The receptor comes from a woman aged 55-69 years in good health. The V and J segments used are TRBV20-1 and TRBJ2-1, and TRBD2 may be the D gene, going by 6 matching bases. Sequenced input: blood. DNA sequence: TGCAGTGCACTTTCATTAGCGGTCTCCTACAATGAGCAGTTCTTC. Its translation is CSALSLAVSYNEQFF.